Following are 27 T cell receptor beta chains from one sample sequenced in a study of response to subunit inactivated influenza vaccine. TCRdb called the RT-PCR reads again in MiXCR, with one record for every CDR3 protein. The table records hundreds of thousands of distinct CDR3 sequences, 15% to 18% of them present only once. The sample consisted of PBMCs from blood, taken 11 to 12 days after vaccination. The source of these receptors is a man aged 50 to 60 who received an inactivated influenza vaccine.

This clonotype appeared a few times. The chain carries TRBV7-2 and TRBJ2-7; TRBD1 agrees at 7 bases. The V segment lost 5 bases and the J segment 2 bases; nucleotides outside the gene matches: 6. The CDR3 contains 14 residues. From germline, CDR1 is SGHTA and CDR2 FQGNSA. The CDR3: CASSDRTGTYEQYF. The CDR3 DNA is TGTGCCAGCAGCGACCGGACAGGAACCTACGAGCAGTACTTC.

The V gene is TRBV19, the J gene TRBJ2-3, with a weak D call TRBD2 (6 bases). Germline V lookup: CDR1 LNHDA, CDR2 SQIVND (reference sequence). The CDR3 is 15 amino acids. The V gene lost 4 bases and the J gene lost 0 bases, with 11 bases spanning the gap. CDR3 sequence reads: CASSTGLPSTDTQYF. CDR3 nucleotide sequence: TGTGCCAGTAGTACCGGACTACCGAGCACAGATACGCAGTATTTT.

The chain uses TRBV20-1 and TRBJ1-2; a possible D gene is TRBD1 (5 bases). There are 13 residues in the CDR3. The germline gives CDR1 DFQATT, CDR2 SNEGSKA (reference sequence). Between the trimmed V and J ends, which lost 4 bases and 4 bases, there was a span of 13 bases. CDR3 bases: TGCAGTGCTACCCTACAGGAGATCTATGGCTACACCTTC. Encoded protein: CSATLQEIYGYTF.

The rearrangement links TRBV27 to TRBJ2-5; 7 nucleotides line up with TRBD1. This CDR3 has 15 amino acids. J lost 4 bases, V lost 0 bases, and 5 bases had no gene match. Germline V gives CDR1 MNHEY, CDR2 SMNVEV (reference sequence). The CDR3 reads CASSLSTGPLETQYF. The DNA of the CDR3 is TGTGCCAGCAGTTTATCGACAGGGCCCTTAGAGACCCAGTACTTC.

There are a few counts of this clonotype. The genes are TRBV3-1 and TRBJ2-1; possibly TRBD2 for D (7 bases). Germline V lookup: CDR1 LGHDT, CDR2 YNNKEL (reference sequence). V dropped 1 base and J dropped 9 bases, with 13 bases sitting between them. There are 14 residues in the CDR3. The CDR3 is CASSQGGGAGEQFF. In nucleotides, the CDR3 is TGTGCCAGCAGCCAAGGGGGGGGGGCCGGTGAGCAGTTCTTC.

This clonotype was detected once. The chain joins TRBV7-2 to TRBJ2-5; TRBD2 matches at 8 bases. The CDR3 is 16 residues long. Germline CDR1 SGHTA, CDR2 FQGNSA. Trimming removed 2 bases from V and 0 bases from J; junction bases left unmatched: 5. CDR3 in DNA: TGTGCCAGCAGCTTACGCGGCGGGGGGTACCAAGAGACCCAGTACTTC. Translated, it gives CASSLRGGGYQETQYF.

This clonotype was recorded many times. The chain has TRBV12-3 or TRBV12-4 and TRBJ1-5; TRBD1 aligns across 8 bases. The CDR3 totals 13 residues. The V and J ends lost 6 bases and 4 bases, in that order; junction bases with no gene match: 2. The CDR3 loop reads CASSWTGNQPQHF. In DNA form, the CDR3 reads TGTGCCAGCAGCTGGACAGGGAATCAGCCCCAGCATTTT.

This clonotype was detected only a few times. The chain couples TRBV6-2 or TRBV6-3 to TRBJ2-7; no reliable D call. The V end was cut by 0 bases, the J end by 2 bases, with 11 bases between. From germline, CDR1 is MNHEY and CDR2 SVGEGT. The CDR3 has 15 residues. CDR3 DNA sequence: TGTGCCAGCAGTTACTCGAATGGGGTTACCTACGAGCAGTACTTC. It is translated as CASSYSNGVTYEQYF.

The chain combines TRBV6-2 or TRBV6-3 with TRBJ2-1, with 7 bases identical to TRBD2. The germline CDR1 and CDR2 sequences are MNHEY and SVGEGT. J gave up 7 bases and V 0 bases, and 21 bases lay outside the gene matches. The CDR3 extends over 20 amino acids. CDR3 nucleotide sequence: TGTGCCAGCAGTTACTCGGGTTTTCTTGTCTGGGCGGGAGAAGGGAATGAGCAGTTCTTC. Translated: CASSYSGFLVWAGEGNEQFF.

CDR3 coding DNA: TGTGCCAGCAGGGCTACCCACCGGTATTCTGAGCAGTTCTTC. Its translation: CASRATHRYSEQFF. The chain couples TRBV7-2 to TRBJ2-1, with unresolved D. CDR1 is SGHTA, CDR2 FQGNSA, per germline. V lost 6 bases, J lost 9 bases, and 18 bases lay in between. The CDR3 sequence is 14 residues long.

This sequence joins TRBV5-1 and TRBJ1-2; no definite D call. Germline CDR1 is SGHRS and CDR2 is YFSETQ. The CDR3 contains 14 residues. V shed 0 bases and J shed 4 bases, with 10 bases lying between them. The CDR3 region is CASSLAVETYGYTF. The DNA of the CDR3 is TGCGCCAGCAGCTTGGCCGTGGAGACCTATGGCTACACCTTC.

This clonotype has just a few counts. The J gene is TRBJ2-7, the V gene TRBV19; 9 positions agree with TRBD2. Germline CDR1 is LNHDA and CDR2 is SQIVND (reference sequence). The CDR3 runs 15 residues. V gave up 4 bases and J gave up 6 bases; unmatched junction bases: 10. CDR3 DNA sequence: TGTGCCAGTAGTACCAATAGCGGGAGTAGGGTCGAGCAGTACTTC. Translation gives CASSTNSGSRVEQYF.

The chain couples TRBV20-1 to TRBJ1-4; unclear D gene. V was pared by 1 base and J by 3 bases, with 9 bases between. Germline V CDR1 and CDR2: DFQATT, SNEGSKA (reference sequence). The CDR3 has 14 amino acids. The CDR3 DNA reads as TGCAGTGCTAGAGGAAGGTTCGCTAATGAAAAACTGTTTTTT. Its protein is CSARGRFANEKLFF.

This chain connects TRBV6-5 to TRBJ1-3; D unclear. Germline V lookup: CDR1 MNHEY, CDR2 SVGAGI. The CDR3 totals 18 residues. The V end was cut by 7 bases, the J end by 6 bases, with 28 bases between. CDR3: CASTSLRPKEYRANTIYF. The CDR3, as DNA: TGTGCCAGCACTTCCTTGAGGCCGAAGGAATATAGAGCAAACACCATATATTTT.

This clonotype was counted a few times. The V and J genes are TRBV7-8 and TRBJ2-3; no definite D call. Trimming removed 4 bases at V and 2 bases at J, with 13 bases between. The CDR3 runs 15 residues. CDR1 and CDR2 from the germline V gene are SGHVS and FQNEAQ. CDR3 coding DNA: TGTGCCAGCAGCTCATACCTTCCCATCACAGATACGCAGTATTTT. Protein: CASSSYLPITDTQYF. Full variable domain (remainder filled in from reference TRBV7-8 and TRBJ2-3): GAGVSQSPRYKVAKRGQDVALRCDPISGHVSLFWYQQALGQGPEFLTYFQNEAQLDKSGLPSDRFFAERPEGSVSTLKIQRTQQEDSAVYLCASSSYLPITDTQYFGPGTRLTVL.

CDR3: CASSPYPQGSGNTIYF. Here the CDR3 DNA reads TGCGCCAGCAGTCCTTACCCCCAGGGCTCTGGAAACACCATATATTTT. The chain couples TRBV4-3 to TRBJ1-3, with D perhaps matching TRBD1 (5 bases). This CDR3 contains 16 residues. The germline V gene encodes CDR1 LGHNA and CDR2 YSLEER. Trimming removed 6 bases at V and 0 bases at J, with 15 bases between.

This clonotype was picked up a small number of times. The chain recombines TRBV15 with TRBJ2-4, with a possible D match to TRBD2 (5 bases). The CDR3 runs 14 residues. Trimming took off 1 base at V and 4 bases at J, with 8 bases between the two ends. Germline V lookup: CDR1 LNHNV, CDR2 YYDKDF (reference sequence). CDR3 sequence reads: CATSRGGEKNIQYF. The CDR3 nucleotides read TGTGCCACCAGCAGAGGGGGAGAAAAAAACATTCAGTACTTC. Full variable domain (missing parts from reference TRBV15 and TRBJ2-4): DAMVIQNPRYQVTQFGKPVTLSCSQTLNHNVMYWYQQKSSQAPKLLFHYYDKDFNNEADTPDNFQSRRPNTSFCFLDIRSPGLGDTAMYLCATSRGGEKNIQYFGAGTRLSVL.

V and J are TRBV5-1 and TRBJ1-6, with 8 bases matching TRBD1. Trimming at V came to 5 bases and at J to 7 bases, leaving 5 bases not matched to a gene. The germline CDR1 and CDR2 sequences are SGHRS and YFSETQ. The CDR3 is 14 amino acids. CDR3 DNA: TGCGCCAGCAGACCGGGACAGGACAATTCACCCCTCCACTTT. It codes for CASRPGQDNSPLHF.

The gene calls are TRBV10-3 and TRBJ2-1; the D is unclear. CDR1 ENHRY and CDR2 SYGVKD come from the germline V gene. V gave up 3 bases and J gave up 8 bases, with 14 bases separating them. This CDR3 is 14 amino acids long. The CDR3 loop reads CAISDGPTFDEQFF. CDR3 coding DNA: TGTGCCATCAGTGACGGACCCACTTTCGATGAGCAGTTCTTC.

The table lists this clonotype with a few counts. V gene TRBV27 combines with J gene TRBJ1-5; no firm D call. V was clipped by 0 bases and J by 0 bases, with 6 bases between them. The germline gives CDR1 MNHEY, CDR2 SMNVEV (reference sequence). The CDR3 covers 15 residues. The DNA of the CDR3 is TGTGCCAGCAGTTTATCGACGGATAGCAATCAGCCCCAGCATTTT. Protein sequence: CASSLSTDSNQPQHF.

This CDR3 reads CSAHPSGQGGDTQYF. The CDR3 DNA reads TGCAGTGCTCACCCCTCGGGACAGGGCGGAGATACGCAGTATTTT. This rearrangement joins TRBV20-1 to TRBJ2-3; TRBD1 matches 9 bases. The germline CDR1 and CDR2 sequences are DFQATT and SNEGSKA (reference sequence). The CDR3 extends over 15 amino acids. V dropped 5 bases and J dropped 5; count of bases not matched to a gene: 11.

CDR3 sequence: CASSLGDSYLYGYTF. CDR3 bases: TGTGCCAGCAGCTTAGGGGACAGTTACCTCTATGGCTACACCTTC. The chain has TRBV7-9 and TRBJ1-2; 7 bases map to TRBD1. The CDR3 loop spans 15 amino acids. Germline lookup yields CDR1 SEHNR and CDR2 FQNEAQ (reference sequence). V was clipped by 1 base and J by 4 bases; unmatched bases: 6.

This chain connects TRBV12-3 or TRBV12-4 to TRBJ2-1; either TRBD1 or TRBD2 may fit D (5 bases each). Trimming shortened V by 6 bases and J by 1 base, and 16 bases separated the two germline ends. CDR3 length equals 16 residues. The CDR3 bases are TGTGCCAGCAGCCTTGGGGGAGCCATGTCCTACAATGAGCAGTTCTTC. Its protein is CASSLGGAMSYNEQFF.

This chain uses TRBV3-1 with TRBJ2-7; D remains ambiguous. The germline V and J ends were trimmed by 1 base and 3 bases, with 10 bases remaining between them. This CDR3 has 14 amino acids. From germline, CDR1 is LGHDT and CDR2 YNNKEL (reference sequence). CDR3 in amino acids: CASSQGPGRYEQYF. The CDR3 DNA sequence: TGTGCCAGCAGCCAAGGTCCAGGACGCTACGAGCAGTACTTC.

This clonotype was detected a few times. The rearrangement uses TRBV4-2 and TRBJ2-3, with TRBD1 identical over 8 bases. The V gene end was trimmed by 2 bases and the J gene end by 3 bases; junction bases not matched to a gene: 7. The germline gives CDR1 LGHNA, CDR2 YNFKEQ. The CDR3 spans 16 residues. For the CDR3, the DNA is TGTGCCAGCAGCCAACCAGGACAGGGTCAGACAGATACGCAGTATTTT. Translated, it gives CASSQPGQGQTDTQYF.

This clonotype was observed a handful of times. V usage is TRBV5-6 and J usage is TRBJ2-5; tentatively, D is TRBD2 (6 bases). The CDR3 consists of 15 residues. The V and J ends lost 4 bases and 1 base respectively, with 14 bases between them. Germline loops: CDR1 SGHDT, CDR2 YYEEEE. CDR3 nucleotides: TGTGCCAGCAGCGTTCGGGCGGGGCGCCAAGAGACCCAGTACTTC. Its translation is CASSVRAGRQETQYF. Together with reference TRBV5-6 and TRBJ2-5, the CDR3 gives the full variable domain: DAGVTQSPTHLIKTRGQQVTLRCSPKSGHDTVSWYQQALGQGPQFIFQYYEEEERQRGNFPDRFSGHQFPNYSSELNVNALLLGDSALYLCASSVRAGRQETQYFGPGTRLLVL.

This clonotype showed up just a few times. The chain is built from TRBV4-2 and TRBJ2-3; tentatively, D is TRBD1 or TRBD2 (5 bases each). The V gene's germline CDR1 is LGHNA and CDR2 YNFKEQ. The CDR3 length is 14 residues. Trimming cost V 1 base and J 10 bases, with 15 bases left between them. CDR3 in DNA: TGTGCCAGCAGCCAAGTGGGCGGTGGGGACGCGCAGTATTTT. Amino acids: CASSQVGGGDAQYF.